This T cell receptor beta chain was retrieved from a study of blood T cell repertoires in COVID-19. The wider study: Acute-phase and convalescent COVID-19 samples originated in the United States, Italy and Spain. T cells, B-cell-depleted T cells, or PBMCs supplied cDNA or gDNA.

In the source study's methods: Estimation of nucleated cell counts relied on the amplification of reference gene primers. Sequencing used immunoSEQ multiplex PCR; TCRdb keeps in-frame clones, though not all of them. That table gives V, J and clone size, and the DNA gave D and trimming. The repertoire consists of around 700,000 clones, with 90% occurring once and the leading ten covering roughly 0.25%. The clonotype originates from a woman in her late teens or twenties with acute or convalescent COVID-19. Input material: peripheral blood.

The CDR3 protein is CASNLDRAGPLHF. For the CDR3, the DNA is TGTGCCAGCAACTTGGATAGAGCCGGGCCCCTCCACTTT. The rearrangement links TRBV3-1 (or the pseudogene TRBV3-2) to TRBJ1-6; D unresolved. Germline CDR1 reads LGHDT; CDR2 reads YNNKEL (reference sequence). CDR3 length equals 13 residues. The germline V and J ends were trimmed by 7 bases and 13 bases, with 17 bases remaining between them.